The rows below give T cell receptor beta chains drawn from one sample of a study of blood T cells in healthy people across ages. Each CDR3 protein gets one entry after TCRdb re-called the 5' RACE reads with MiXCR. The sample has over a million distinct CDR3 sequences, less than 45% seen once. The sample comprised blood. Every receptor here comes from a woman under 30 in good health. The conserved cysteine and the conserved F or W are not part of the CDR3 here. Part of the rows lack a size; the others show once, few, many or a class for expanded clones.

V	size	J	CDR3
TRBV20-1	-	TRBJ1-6	SARGTENSPLH
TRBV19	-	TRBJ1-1	ASTRGPGSTEAF
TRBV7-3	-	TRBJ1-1	ASSFRQGMTEAF
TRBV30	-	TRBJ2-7	AWESTLGYEQY
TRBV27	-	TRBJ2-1	AGPGKQF
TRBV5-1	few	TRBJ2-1	ASSPGASGGAYNEQF
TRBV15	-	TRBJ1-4	ATSREGGEKLF
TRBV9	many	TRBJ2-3	ASSVWGGNTDTQY
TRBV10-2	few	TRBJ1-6	ASSAYNSPLH
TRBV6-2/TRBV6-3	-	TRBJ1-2	ASSSGTGVFGYT
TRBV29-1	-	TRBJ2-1	SVGETGDAYNEQF